The table lists the clone carrying this T cell receptor (beta chain) with many counts. The record originates from a study of response to subunit inactivated influenza vaccine. Via MiXCR, TCRdb re-called the RT-PCR reads, giving one row per CDR3 protein. In the table there are some 570,000 distinct CDR3 sequences, approximately 11% of which are singletons. In addition, the sample was reused for a study of T cells expressing NK-cell markers. That report notes: Synthesis of TCR beta cDNA relied on 5'RACE template switching carrying UMIs. It was sorted CD3+CD56+NKG2C+, CD3+CD56+NKG2C- and CD3+CD56-NKG2C+ T cells that supplied the TCR beta repertoires. An anti-gamma-delta TCR antibody confined sorting to alpha-beta TCR T cells across several of the experiments. NKG2C+ dominant clonotypes from a handful of donors made up roughly 1.0-8% of CD8+ T cells. These clonotypes also led the CD3+CD56-NKG2C+ fraction in a few donors.

The sample consisted of PBMCs from blood, taken on the day of vaccination. The TCR comes from a man between 45 and 60 years old who received an inactivated influenza vaccine.

The chain's CDR3 is CASSLLATSTDTQYF. The CDR3 region has the DNA TGCGCCAGCAGCTTGCTAGCCACTAGCACAGATACGCAGTATTTT. The rearrangement joins TRBV5-1 to TRBJ2-3; TRBD2 might be the D (5 bases). V lost 1 base, J lost 0 bases, and 9 bases lay in between. This CDR3 has 15 amino acids. The V gene's germline CDR1 is SGHRS and CDR2 YFSETQ.